Presented here are 27 T cell receptor beta chains from one specimen sequenced in a study of blood T cell repertoires in COVID-19. Libraries were prepared by immunoSEQ multiplex PCR; TCRdb keeps only in-frame clonotypes and omits some of them. The repertoire holds approximately 73,000 clones, 85% to 90% seen once, with approximately 8.9% in the top ten. The sequenced sample consisted of peripheral blood. The source of these receptors is a man aged 80 or over with acute or convalescent COVID-19.

The chain carries TRBV28 and TRBJ1-2; 7 nucleotides match TRBD1. Germline CDR1 and CDR2: MDHEN and SYDVKM. The J segment lost 0 bases and the V segment lost 10 bases, leaving 8 bases of the junction unmatched. CDR3 length equals 14 residues. The CDR3 sequence: CAIMGTEPNYGYTF. As DNA, the CDR3 is TGTGCCATCATGGGGACAGAACCTAACTATGGCTACACCTTC.

The chain employs TRBV5-4 and TRBJ1-2, with TRBD1 identical over 7 bases. V trimming: 2 bases; J trimming: 3 bases; junction bases outside the gene matches: 4. The germline gives CDR1 SGHNT, CDR2 YYREEE (reference sequence). The CDR3 runs 14 residues. This CDR3 reads CASSLRQGDYGYTF. The CDR3 DNA reads TGTGCCAGCAGCTTACGGCAGGGGGACTATGGCTACACCTTC.

As concerns this clone: One end of the junction is discordant with germline, which a read error may explain. The CDR3 DNA follows: TGTGCCATCAGGGGCGCGCTCAATCGGCCCCAGCATTTT. Its protein product is CAIRGALNRPQHF. The chain recombines TRBV10-3 with TRBJ1-5; the D is unclear. In germline, CDR1 is ENHRY, CDR2 SYGVKD. The CDR3 is made up of 13 amino acids.

V usage is TRBV5-1 and J usage is TRBJ2-5, with 11 nucleotides matching TRBD2. CDR3 length: 15 amino acids. In germline, CDR1 is SGHRS, CDR2 YFSETQ. V lost 4 bases to trimming and J lost 5 bases; unmatched junction nucleotides: 7. The CDR3 is CASSVTSGEFETQYF. CDR3 DNA: TGCGCCAGCAGCGTGACTAGCGGGGAGTTTGAGACCCAGTACTTC.

This chain connects TRBV6-5 to TRBJ2-1, with TRBD1 matching 8 bases. CDR3 length: 13 residues. The V gene's germline CDR1 is MNHEY and CDR2 SVGAGI. V trimming: 5 bases; J trimming: 7 bases; junction bases outside the gene matches: 4. The DNA for the CDR3 is TGTGCCAGCAGTAGGACAGGGTTGAATGAGCAGTTCTTC. Protein sequence: CASSRTGLNEQFF.

The chain employs TRBV7-2 and TRBJ2-1; tentative D call: TRBD2 (5 bases). Germline V gene data show CDR1 as SGHTA and CDR2 as FQGNSA. The V gene lost 2 bases and the J gene lost 0 bases, with 11 bases spanning the gap. This CDR3 is built from 16 residues. The CDR3 loop reads CASSLSGWSSYNEQFF. The CDR3 nucleotides read TGTGCCAGCAGCTTATCGGGATGGTCCTCCTACAATGAGCAGTTCTTC. The variable domain in full, completed from reference TRBV7-2 and TRBJ2-1, reads GAGVSQSPSNKVTEKGKDVELRCDPISGHTALYWYRQSLGQGLEFLIYFQGNSAPDKSGLPSDRFSAERTGGSVSTLTIQRTQQEDSAVYLCASSLSGWSSYNEQFFGPGTRLTVL.

The V gene is TRBV19, the J gene TRBJ1-2; 12 nucleotides line up with TRBD1. From germline, CDR1 is LNHDA and CDR2 SQIVND (reference sequence). V dropped 0 bases and J dropped 0; count of bases not matched to a gene: 5. The CDR3 contains 18 residues. The CDR3 here is CASSIDRDRGLPNYGYTF. CDR3 DNA: TGTGCCAGTAGTATAGATCGGGACAGGGGGCTTCCTAACTATGGCTACACCTTC. Based on the CDR3 plus reference TRBV19 and TRBJ1-2, the full variable domain is DGGITQSPKYLFRKEGQNVTLSCEQNLNHDAMYWYRQDPGQGLRLIYYSQIVNDFQKGDIAEGYSVSREKKESFPLTVTSAQKNPTAFYLCASSIDRDRGLPNYGYTFGSGTRLTVV.

This clone showed up just once. The gene calls are TRBV5-4 and TRBJ2-7, with a weak D call TRBD2 (5 bases). The germline gives CDR1 SGHNT, CDR2 YYREEE (reference sequence). The germline V and J ends were trimmed by 0 bases and 1 base, with 8 bases remaining between them. The CDR3 contains 14 residues. CDR3 DNA sequence: TGTGCCAGCAGCTTGGACCGGGGTTCCTACGAGCAGTACTTC. It encodes CASSLDRGSYEQYF.

The chain recombines TRBV7-9 with TRBJ2-2; the match to TRBD2 covers 7 bases. Germline V gene sequence: CDR1 SEHNR, CDR2 FQNEAQ (reference sequence). The V and J ends lost 5 bases and 0 bases, in that order; junction bases with no gene match: 3. There are 15 residues in the CDR3. CDR3 in amino acids: CASSLGRANTGELFF. The CDR3 region has the DNA TGTGCCAGCAGCCTAGGGAGGGCGAACACCGGGGAGCTGTTTTTT.

The rearrangement joins TRBV6-6 to TRBJ1-5; unclear D gene. This CDR3 contains 16 residues. Looked up from germline, CDR1 is MNHNY and CDR2 is SVGAGI (reference sequence). The V end was cut by 5 bases, the J end by 2 bases, with 16 bases between. The CDR3 DNA sequence: TGTGCCAGCAGTCCCGTGACATCCGGTGGCAATCAGCCCCAGCATTTT. Translated, it gives CASSPVTSGGNQPQHF.

The rearrangement uses TRBV3-1 (or the pseudogene TRBV3-2) and TRBJ1-4; TRBD1 aligns across 10 bases. Germline V gene data show CDR1 as LGHDT and CDR2 as YNNKEL (reference sequence). J was trimmed by 8 bases and V by 1 base; bases with no gene match: 4. This CDR3 has 15 amino acids. In DNA, the CDR3 is TGTGCCAGCAGCCAAGGACAGGGGGCGGGCGAAAAACTGTTTTTT. As protein: CASSQGQGAGEKLFF.

The gene calls are TRBV10-2 and TRBJ1-1, with D possibly TRBD1 on 5 matching bases. The CDR3 spans 13 residues. The germline V and J ends were trimmed by 10 bases and 4 bases, with 16 bases remaining between them. Germline V gives CDR1 WSHSY, CDR2 SAAADI. For the CDR3, the DNA is TGCGCCACCACTGAGGGGAGTGCCACTGAAGCTTTCTTT. Protein sequence: CATTEGSATEAFF.

The chain carries TRBV5-1 and TRBJ2-2; 8 bases map to TRBD2. The junction had 6 bases not matched to a gene; V was cut back by 2 bases and J by 6 bases. The CDR3 is made up of 15 amino acids. In germline, CDR1 is SGHRS, CDR2 YFSETQ. The CDR3 is CASSLRGGDPGELFF. The CDR3 nucleotides read TGCGCCAGCAGCTTACGGGGGGGAGACCCCGGGGAGCTGTTTTTT.

V is TRBV12-3 or TRBV12-4 and J is TRBJ1-1, with D perhaps matching TRBD1 (5 bases). The CDR3 extends over 13 amino acids. Trimming left V 5 bases short and J 7 bases short, with 14 bases between. This CDR3 reads CASSQMGGSEAFF. CDR3 nucleotides: TGTGCCAGCAGTCAAATGGGGGGAAGTGAAGCTTTCTTT.

J is TRBJ2-5 and V is TRBV6-5, with 8 bases identical to TRBD1. The CDR3 is made up of 15 amino acids. V lost 6 bases, J lost 5 bases, and 11 bases stayed unmatched. Germline-derived CDR1 and CDR2 are MNHEY and SVGAGI. The chain's CDR3 is CASREDQGARETQYF. The DNA of the CDR3 is TGTGCCAGCAGGGAGGACCAGGGGGCCAGGGAGACCCAGTACTTC.

The J gene is TRBJ2-1, the V gene TRBV5-1; perhaps TRBD1 as D (6 bases). In germline, CDR1 is SGHRS, CDR2 YFSETQ. V was shortened by 0 bases and J by 7 bases, with 14 bases between the two germline ends. The CDR3 runs 15 residues. The CDR3 bases are TGCGCCAGCAGCTTGGCGGACCTGACAGGTAATGAGCAGTTCTTC. This translates into CASSLADLTGNEQFF.

The rearrangement joins TRBV7-2 to TRBJ2-7; 10 bases match TRBD2. The trim removed 5 bases at V and 2 bases at J, leaving 9 bases unmatched. The CDR3 totals 16 residues. The germline gives CDR1 SGHTA, CDR2 FQGNSA. DNA for the CDR3: TGTGCCAGCAGCCCGCCCTGGACTAGCGGAACCTACGAGCAGTACTTC. It translates to CASSPPWTSGTYEQYF.

The rearrangement links TRBV3-1 (or the pseudogene TRBV3-2) to TRBJ2-7; the D gene is possibly TRBD2 (7 bases). From germline, CDR1 is LGHDT and CDR2 YNNKEL (reference sequence). Trimming removed 6 bases from V and 6 bases from J, with 15 bases in between. This CDR3 has 13 amino acids. The CDR3 region is CASRGIGGAEQYF. CDR3 nucleotides: TGTGCCAGCAGGGGGATAGGGGGGGCCGAGCAGTACTTC.

The CDR3 region has the DNA TGTGCCAGCAGTTTAAAAACGGGAGCGGACTACGAGCAGTACTTC. This sequence encodes CASSLKTGADYEQYF. The chain uses TRBV27 and TRBJ2-7; tentative D call: TRBD2 (6 bases). The CDR3 spans 15 residues. Germline values: CDR1 MNHEY, CDR2 SMNVEV (reference sequence). Trimming pared 2 bases from V and 3 bases from J, leaving 14 bases between.

The V and J genes are TRBV18 and TRBJ1-6, with D uncertain. Per germline, CDR1 KGHSH and CDR2 LQKENI. V was cut by 9 bases and J by 6 bases, with 15 bases left in between. The CDR3 length is 14 residues. The CDR3 DNA follows: TGTGCCAGTTCCACGGCGGCGGCTAATTCACCCCTCCACTTT. Translation gives CASSTAAANSPLHF.

The chain employs TRBV3-1 (or the pseudogene TRBV3-2) and TRBJ1-1, with D perhaps TRBD1 (5 bases). Trimming removed 2 bases at V and 5 bases at J, with 9 bases between. Germline lookup yields CDR1 LGHDT and CDR2 YNNKEL (reference sequence). This CDR3 comprises 13 residues. CDR3 region: CASSQSGGTEAFF. The CDR3 bases are TGTGCCAGCAGCCAATCGGGGGGGACTGAAGCTTTCTTT.

This clone was recorded a few times. This chain connects TRBV3-1 (or the pseudogene TRBV3-2) to TRBJ1-1, with 7 positions matching TRBD1. Germline trimming cut 0 bases from V and 4 bases from J; bases unmatched to any gene: 2. The CDR3 runs 14 residues. Looked up from germline, CDR1 is LGHDT and CDR2 is YNNKEL (reference sequence). The CDR3 is CASSQEAGGTEAFF. For the CDR3, the DNA is TGTGCCAGCAGCCAAGAGGCAGGGGGCACTGAAGCTTTCTTT.

This sequence joins TRBV7-9 and TRBJ2-3; 12 bases match TRBD1. The CDR3 runs 17 residues. Germline V gives CDR1 SEHNR, CDR2 FQNEAQ (reference sequence). The junction had 8 bases not matched to a gene; V was cut back by 4 bases and J by 3 bases. The CDR3 here is CASSYRDRGRGTDTQYF. In DNA form, the CDR3 reads TGTGCCAGCAGCTACCGGGACAGGGGGCGGGGGACAGATACGCAGTATTTT. The full variable domain, with the rest looked up from reference TRBV7-9 and TRBJ2-3, is DTGVSQNPRHKITKRGQNVTFRCDPISEHNRLYWYRQTLGQGPEFLTYFQNEAQLEKSRLLSDRFSAERPKGSFSTLEIQRTEQGDSAMYLCASSYRDRGRGTDTQYFGPGTRLTVL.

This chain uses TRBV24-1 with TRBJ1-3; D gene unclear. The length of the CDR3 is 13 residues. Germline CDR1 reads KGHDR; CDR2 reads SFDVKD. The V end was cut by 7 bases, the J end by 0 bases, with 6 bases between. The CDR3 reads CATSHSSGNTIYF. The DNA of the CDR3 is TGTGCCACCAGCCACAGCTCTGGAAACACCATATATTTT.

J is TRBJ1-5 and V is TRBV6-5; 10 bases fit TRBD1. V lost 5 bases and J lost 4; bases outside the gene matches: 5. The CDR3 is 15 residues long. CDR1 and CDR2 (germline): MNHEY, SVGAGI. CDR3: CASSSRTGGNQPQHF. The CDR3 DNA reads TGTGCCAGCAGTAGTCGGACAGGGGGAAATCAGCCCCAGCATTTT.

The gene calls are TRBV24-1 and TRBJ2-5; 9 positions match TRBD2. The junction had 9 bases not matched to a gene; V was cut back by 5 bases and J by 3 bases. Germline V gene data show CDR1 as KGHDR and CDR2 as SFDVKD. The CDR3 length is 16 residues. The DNA for the CDR3 is TGTGCCACCAGTGCTCCCCAGGAGCGGGGGGAAGAGACCCAGTACTTC. This gives the protein CATSAPQERGEETQYF.

The chain carries TRBV10-3 and TRBJ2-1; the D gene is possibly TRBD1 (7 bases). CDR3 length: 12 residues. Germline CDR1 is ENHRY and CDR2 is SYGVKD. V lost 11 bases, J lost 10 bases, and 18 bases lay in between. This CDR3 is CAAQGEVGEQFF. The CDR3 coding sequence is TGTGCCGCGCAGGGGGAGGTGGGCGAGCAGTTCTTC.